This T cell receptor beta chain was retrieved from a study of T-cell memory formation after mild COVID-19 listed by TCRdb under 2021. In terms of the full investigation: TCR sequence clusters from the two donors were largely donor specific. In a couple of donors, T-cell clones that expanded and contracted after mild COVID-19 were tracked by sequencing TCRalpha and TCRbeta repertoires over time. The cohort was made up of two young adult volunteers, one female and one male, who were previously healthy. General findings and caveats noted by the study authors: Balanced CD4/CD8 phenotypes were observed for clones contracting from day 15 to 85, whereas a bias towards CD4+ was observed for a second wave of clones expanding from day 15 to 37. The second-wave clones that peaked on day 37 were not confirmed to be SARS-CoV-2 specific. Contracting CD4+ clones were found mainly in CM and EM memory subsets, while CD8+ clones were enriched in EMRA. The study included only a couple of mild cases, and larger cohorts that include severe cases with pre-infection samples were judged to be necessary. Some responding clones were detected in pre-infection memory, suggesting pre-existing cross-reactive memory T cells joined the SARS-CoV-2 response.

TCRdb records Illumina NovaSeq 6000 as the sequencer. Using 5'RACE with constant-segment primers, TCRalpha and TCRbeta cDNA libraries were constructed, with sample barcodes and unique molecular identifiers added in the process. Trizol reagent was used to extract RNA from every sample. The libraries were amplified in two PCR steps, and the second step added a second sample barcode and Illumina TruSeq adapters. Sequencing of libraries was performed on an Illumina NovaSeq with 2 x 150 bp paired-end reads. The original pipeline was this. With migec v1.2.7, reads were demultiplexed and then collapsed into UMI-guided consensus sequences. With mixcr v2.1.11, UMI consensuses were aligned to TRA and TRB V and J templates and assembled into clonotypes. A clonotype was counted as expanded or contracted only when both edgeR and NoisET called the clonotype significant, with the noise models trained on biological replicates. For edgeR calls, the thresholds were a false discovery rate-adjusted p below 0.01 and a log2 fold-change of 1. As an exploratory analysis of dynamics, PCA with hierarchical clustering was applied to max-normalized trajectories of the 1000 most abundant clonotypes. Separately sequenced CD4+ and CD8+ repertoires were used to assign the CD4 or CD8 phenotype of responding clones. TCRdb trimmed public reads at Q25 via fastp, called clones via MiXCR and kept in-frame beta chains. Each CDR3 protein gets just one entry, which takes the most common genes and DNA from the rows behind it. TCRdb's processing, not the authors' own work, is the source of the V and J calls. The sample data list over 350,000 distinct CDR3 sequences, and 16% of these were observed just once. 20% to 25% of the sample rests with the top ten.

Ficoll-Paque density gradient centrifugation was the method used to isolate PBMCs. Counted from cysteine to phenylalanine, this CDR3 has 14 amino acids. This entry keeps only the CDR3 DNA: 42 bases, framed from base 1. For this chain, trimming is 6 bases at the V end and 4 bases at the J end, and the number of junction bases without a gene match is 6. This clonotype was seen more than once but under ten times. Its antigen is unknown. No much larger clone is present one base from it, and per-base qualities are unavailable. Specimen: PBMCs or a T cell subset sorted from them (not recorded which). The TCR originated in a young man who had mild COVID-19 (a few samples of this study predate the infection). The sample titles of this study are shuffled in the database, so cell type and time point are left out; the donor was told from shared clones. The chain couples TRBV12-3 or TRBV12-4 to TRBJ1-5, with 7 bases aligning to TRBD1. At the DNA level, the sequence is TGTGCCAGCAGCAGGGACAGCGTTAATCAGCCCCAGCATTTT. Its translation reads: CASSRDSVNQPQHF.